Below are 24 T cell receptor beta chains sequenced from a single sample in a study of blood T cells in healthy people across ages. The second PCR ran about 6 to 11 cycles with a sample-barcoded 5' primer and J-beta primers. TCRdb fed the 5' RACE reads into MiXCR, producing one record per CDR3 protein. Here the sample spans 780,000 or so distinct CDR3 sequences, approximately 60% being singletons. Sequenced material: blood. These receptors originate from a man in his forties in good health.

This clonotype was counted between two and nine times. V and J are TRBV12-3 or TRBV12-4 and TRBJ2-3, with 7 bases aligning to TRBD2. After removal of 6 bases from V and 0 bases from J, the junction contained 15 bases not matched to a gene. The CDR3 length is 18 residues. The CDR3 nucleotides read TGTGCCAGCAGCAACGTCCGACCCTGGCGGGGGAGCACAGATACGCAGTATTTT. This translates into CASSNVRPWRGSTDTQYF.

On this clonotype itself: One base away lies a much larger clone, so this may be a sequencing read error. The chain uses TRBV29-1 and TRBJ2-3, with D unresolved. CDR3 length: 12 residues. V was trimmed by 3 bases and J by 6 bases, leaving 10 bases between them. The germline CDR1 and CDR2 sequences are SQVTM and ANQGSEA. CDR3 loop: CSVDFSRDTQYF. The CDR3 coding sequence is TGCAGCGTTGACTTCAGCAGGGATACGCAGTATTTT.

The chain is built from TRBV9 and TRBJ2-3; D possibly corresponds to TRBD1 (6 bases). Per the germline V gene, CDR1 is SGDLS and CDR2 is YYNGEE. Between the trimmed V and J ends, which lost 0 bases and 7 bases, there was a span of 9 bases. There are 13 residues in the CDR3. The CDR3 spells CASSVGGLNTQYF. The DNA of the CDR3 is TGTGCCAGCAGCGTAGGGGGGCTTAATACGCAGTATTTT.

This clonotype is a singleton in its sample. The chain links TRBV6-5 to TRBJ1-4; D is perhaps TRBD1 (5 bases). V lost 0 bases, J lost 8 bases, and 10 bases lay in between. Germline-derived CDR1 and CDR2 are MNHEY and SVGAGI. The CDR3 is made up of 14 amino acids. The CDR3 DNA reads as TGTGCCAGCAGTTACTCGGGGGGGAGGGAAAAACTGTTTTTT. Amino acids: CASSYSGGREKLFF.

This clonotype showed up many times. The chain links TRBV2 to TRBJ2-1; no firm D call. V was pared by 7 bases and J by 6 bases, with 10 bases between. Germline V gene sequence: CDR1 SNHLY, CDR2 FYNNEI. The CDR3 totals 12 residues. CDR3 region: CASKVLFNEQFF. CDR3 DNA sequence: TGTGCCAGCAAAGTTCTGTTCAATGAGCAGTTCTTC. The entire variable domain, with the rest obtained from reference TRBV2 and TRBJ2-1, is as follows: EPEVTQTPSHQVTQMGQEVILRCVPISNHLYFYWYRQILGQKVEFLVSFYNNEISEKSEIFDDQFSVERPDGSNFTLKIRSTKLEDSAMYFCASKVLFNEQFFGPGTRLTVL.

The chain carries TRBV2 and TRBJ2-3; TRBD2 agrees at 10 bases. The V and J ends lost 8 bases and 5 bases, in that order; junction bases with no gene match: 4. Per the germline V gene, CDR1 is SNHLY and CDR2 is FYNNEI. The CDR3 length is 13 residues. CDR3 coding DNA: TGTGCCAGCGGAGCGGGGGGGAGAGATACGCAGTATTTT. It encodes CASGAGGRDTQYF.

This rearrangement joins TRBV5-1 to TRBJ2-1; TRBD1 aligns across 10 bases. CDR3 length equals 15 residues. CDR1 is SGHRS, CDR2 YFSETQ, per germline. J lost 8 bases, V lost 3 bases, and 8 bases had no gene match. CDR3 protein: CASSWMGQGSDEQFF. CDR3 coding DNA: TGCGCCAGCAGCTGGATGGGACAGGGGAGTGATGAGCAGTTCTTC. Drawing the rest from reference TRBV5-1 and TRBJ2-1, the complete variable domain is KAGVTQTPRYLIKTRGQQVTLSCSPISGHRSVSWYQQTPGQGLQFLFEYFSETQRNKGNFPGRFSGRQFSNSRSEMNVSTLELGDSALYLCASSWMGQGSDEQFFGPGTRLTVL.

The J gene is TRBJ2-1, the V gene TRBV3-1, with a weak D call TRBD2 (5 bases). CDR1 is LGHDT, CDR2 YNNKEL, per germline (reference sequence). Trimming stripped 2 bases from V and 7 bases from J, with 9 bases between. The CDR3 loop spans 13 amino acids. Here the CDR3 reads CASSQFPGNEQFF. The CDR3, as DNA: TGTGCCAGCAGCCAATTCCCGGGGAATGAGCAGTTCTTC.

The chain is built from TRBV7-8 and TRBJ2-3; 13 bases line up with TRBD2. The germline V gene has CDR1 SGHVS and CDR2 FQNEAQ. This CDR3 has 16 amino acids. J gave up 6 bases and V 3 bases, and 6 bases lay outside the gene matches. The CDR3 sequence: CASSFRLAGGPDTQYF. CDR3 in DNA: TGTGCCAGCAGCTTTAGACTAGCGGGAGGCCCGGATACGCAGTATTTT.

The chain couples TRBV20-1 to TRBJ2-5; 7 nucleotides agree with TRBD1. The closer fit of TRBJ2-7 to the DNA end suggests the J call may be wrong. This CDR3 region has 15 residues. Germline V gives CDR1 DFQATT, CDR2 SNEGSKA (reference sequence). The CDR3 sequence: CSAEKAPGQNYEQYF. The CDR3 DNA reads as TGCAGTGCTGAAAAAGCGCCGGGACAGAATTACGAGCAGTACTTC.

The CDR3 sequence: CASSYRGTVGLDTQYF. The DNA for the CDR3 is TGTGCCAGCAGCTACCGAGGGACAGTGGGTTTGGATACGCAGTATTTT. The rearrangement joins TRBV11-3 to TRBJ2-3; 7 positions match TRBD1. V dropped 4 bases and J dropped 6; count of bases not matched to a gene: 13. Germline V gene sequence: CDR1 SGHNT, CDR2 YENEEA. There are 16 residues in the CDR3.

This clonotype was picked up many times. The rearrangement uses TRBV7-9 and TRBJ2-1, with a weak D call TRBD2 (5 bases). The germline V gene encodes CDR1 SEHNR and CDR2 FQNEAQ (reference sequence). The CDR3 loop spans 15 amino acids. Trimming took 5 bases from V and 6 from J, leaving 17 bases between them. The CDR3 is CASSPPDAGINEQFF. In DNA form, the CDR3 reads TGTGCCAGCAGCCCCCCCGATGCGGGCATCAATGAGCAGTTCTTC.

This chain uses TRBV5-1 with TRBJ2-1; 10 bases match TRBD2. Germline V gene sequence: CDR1 SGHRS, CDR2 YFSETQ. The CDR3 sequence is 19 residues long. V was pared by 3 bases and J by 0 bases, with 12 bases of the junction left unmatched. CDR3 coding DNA: TGCGCCAGCAGCTCAGGCGGACTAGCGGCTAAGAGCTCCTACAATGAGCAGTTCTTC. Translated, it gives CASSSGGLAAKSSYNEQFF. The entire variable domain, with the rest obtained from reference TRBV5-1 and TRBJ2-1, is as follows: KAGVTQTPRYLIKTRGQQVTLSCSPISGHRSVSWYQQTPGQGLQFLFEYFSETQRNKGNFPGRFSGRQFSNSRSEMNVSTLELGDSALYLCASSSGGLAAKSSYNEQFFGPGTRLTVL.

The CDR3, as DNA: TGTGCCAGCAGCCAAGACCCGACAGGGTACGGCTACACCTTC. Translating it yields CASSQDPTGYGYTF. The chain joins TRBV3-1 to TRBJ1-2, with 7 bases fitting TRBD1. Germline CDR1 reads LGHDT; CDR2 reads YNNKEL (reference sequence). The J segment lost 8 bases and the V segment lost 0 bases, leaving 6 bases of the junction unmatched. CDR3 length: 14 amino acids. The full variable domain, rest sourced from reference TRBV3-1 and TRBJ1-2, is DTAVSQTPKYLVTQMGNDKSIKCEQNLGHDTMYWYKQDSKKFLKIMFSYNNKELIINETVPNRFSPKSPDKAHLNLHINSLELGDSAVYFCASSQDPTGYGYTFGSGTRLTVV.

The chain joins TRBV12-3 or TRBV12-4 to TRBJ2-3, with TRBD2 as a possible D gene (5 bases). The CDR3 contains 13 residues. Trimming left V 5 bases short and J 4 bases short, with 10 bases between. This CDR3 reads CASSRARADTQYF. The CDR3, as DNA: TGTGCCAGCAGTAGAGCGCGGGCAGATACGCAGTATTTT.

The chain links TRBV28 to TRBJ2-1; 7 bases map to TRBD1. V was pared by 5 bases and J by 3 bases, with 10 bases of the junction left unmatched. CDR3 length: 16 residues. CDR1 is MDHEN, CDR2 SYDVKM, per germline. Here the CDR3 reads CASSLRQGSFYNEQFF. The CDR3 DNA sequence: TGTGCCAGCAGTCTACGACAGGGTTCCTTCTACAATGAGCAGTTCTTC.

The chain recombines TRBV6-5 with TRBJ2-7; 7 nucleotides agree with TRBD2. TRBJ2-4 explains the end of the DNA better; the J call may be wrong. CDR1 is MNHEY, CDR2 SVGAGI, per germline. CDR3 length: 14 amino acids. The CDR3, as DNA: TGTGCCAGCAGTGAGCGGGGCGGGGAAAACATTCAGTACTTC. Translation: CASSERGGENIQYF.

J is TRBJ2-3 and V is TRBV20-1; TRBD2 matches at 8 bases. The V segment lost 2 bases and the J segment 2 bases; nucleotides outside the gene matches: 6. This CDR3 is built from 15 residues. Germline CDR1 DFQATT, CDR2 SNEGSKA (reference sequence). The CDR3 DNA reads TGCAGTGCTAGATCTCGGGGGGGCTACACAGATACGCAGTATTTT. Translation: CSARSRGGYTDTQYF.

The CDR3 nucleotides read TGTGCCACAGGTTTTCAAGAGACCCAGTACTTC. Amino acid sequence: CATGFQETQYF. V usage is TRBV24-1 and J usage is TRBJ2-5; unclear D gene. CDR3 size: 11 residues. With 10 bases removed from V and 2 bases from J, the gap between germline ends came to 7 bases. The germline gives CDR1 KGHDR, CDR2 SFDVKD.

V and J are TRBV28 and TRBJ2-7, with TRBD1 matching 7 bases. Germline loops: CDR1 MDHEN, CDR2 SYDVKM. CDR3 length equals 14 residues. V lost 8 bases to trimming and J lost 1 base; unmatched junction nucleotides: 8. The CDR3 DNA is TGTGCCAGCGTCGGACAGGCCCCATCCTACGAGCAGTACTTC. Translation: CASVGQAPSYEQYF.

There are a few counts of this clonotype. The chain uses TRBV4-2 and TRBJ2-1; no definite D call. V lost 6 bases to trimming and J lost 0 bases, with 12 bases between them. This CDR3 region has 15 residues. Germline V lookup: CDR1 LGHNA, CDR2 YNFKEQ. The CDR3 loop is CASSPTRSSYNEQFF. The CDR3 DNA sequence: TGTGCCAGCAGTCCTACGAGGAGCTCCTACAATGAGCAGTTCTTC.

The V and J genes are TRBV10-3 and TRBJ2-2, with D hard to call. Trimming shortened V by 3 bases and J by 8 bases, and 10 bases separated the two germline ends. The CDR3 totals 13 residues. Looked up from germline, CDR1 is ENHRY and CDR2 is SYGVKD. CDR3 DNA sequence: TGTGCCATCAGTGAAGTCGAAGGGGGGGAGCTGTTTTTT. Protein product: CAISEVEGGELFF.

This chain uses TRBV5-1 with TRBJ2-3; 12 bases map to TRBD1. Per germline, CDR1 SGHRS and CDR2 YFSETQ. The CDR3 length is 16 residues. V dropped 5 bases and J dropped 2; count of bases not matched to a gene: 6. In DNA, the CDR3 is TGCGCCAGCAGTCAAGAGGGACAGGGGGCCACAGATACGCAGTATTTT. This translates into CASSQEGQGATDTQYF.

V and J are TRBV15 and TRBJ2-3; a weak D match, TRBD2 (6 bases). Germline-derived CDR1 and CDR2 are LNHNV and YYDKDF (reference sequence). V shed 0 bases and J shed 0 bases, with 13 bases lying between them. The CDR3 consists of 17 residues. The CDR3 DNA sequence: TGTGCCACCAGCAGAGATCGTCGGGGGACCAGCACAGATACGCAGTATTTT. Encoded protein: CATSRDRRGTSTDTQYF.